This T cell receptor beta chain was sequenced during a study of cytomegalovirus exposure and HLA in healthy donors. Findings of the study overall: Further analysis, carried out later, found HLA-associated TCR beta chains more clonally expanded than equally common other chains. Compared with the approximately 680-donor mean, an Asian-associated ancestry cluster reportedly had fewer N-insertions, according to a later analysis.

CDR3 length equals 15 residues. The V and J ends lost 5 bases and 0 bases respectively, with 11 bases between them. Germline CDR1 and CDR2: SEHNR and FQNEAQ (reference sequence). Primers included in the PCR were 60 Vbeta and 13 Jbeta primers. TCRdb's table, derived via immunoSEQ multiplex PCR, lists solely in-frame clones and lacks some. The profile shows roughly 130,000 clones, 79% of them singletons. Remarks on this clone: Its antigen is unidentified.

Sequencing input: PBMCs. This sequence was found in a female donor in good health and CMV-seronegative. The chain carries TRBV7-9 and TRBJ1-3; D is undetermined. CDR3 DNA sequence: TGTGCCAGCAGCACCAACTTTGGCTCTGGAAACACCATATATTTT. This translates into CASSTNFGSGNTIYF.